The present TCR beta chain was sequenced within a study of T cell repertoires in cytomegalovirus infection. Study-wide results and caveats: Summed public TCR beta family frequency identified CMV carriers bearing the relevant HLA.

This CDR3 comprises 16 residues. The trim removed 6 bases at V and 1 base at J, leaving 10 bases unmatched. CDR1 and CDR2 from the germline V gene are SGHVS and FQNEAQ. This clonotype was seen repeatedly, ten times or more. Its antigen is unknown. TCRdb re-called the reads through MiXCR, storing one row per CDR3 protein. The repertoire holds 600,000 to 800,000 distinct CDR3 sequences, approximately 24% seen once, with roughly 8% in the top ten. The TCR comes from a human donor in good health (CMV status not recorded). Some clones in this sample may be carry-over from other donors' samples. Specimen: CD8+ T cells from PBMCs. The J gene is TRBJ1-1, the V gene TRBV7-8; TRBD1 matches 8 bases. CDR3 coding DNA: TGTGCCAGCAGACGACAGGGGCTCGAAAGGAACACTGAAGCTTTCTTT. Its translation is CASRRQGLERNTEAFF.